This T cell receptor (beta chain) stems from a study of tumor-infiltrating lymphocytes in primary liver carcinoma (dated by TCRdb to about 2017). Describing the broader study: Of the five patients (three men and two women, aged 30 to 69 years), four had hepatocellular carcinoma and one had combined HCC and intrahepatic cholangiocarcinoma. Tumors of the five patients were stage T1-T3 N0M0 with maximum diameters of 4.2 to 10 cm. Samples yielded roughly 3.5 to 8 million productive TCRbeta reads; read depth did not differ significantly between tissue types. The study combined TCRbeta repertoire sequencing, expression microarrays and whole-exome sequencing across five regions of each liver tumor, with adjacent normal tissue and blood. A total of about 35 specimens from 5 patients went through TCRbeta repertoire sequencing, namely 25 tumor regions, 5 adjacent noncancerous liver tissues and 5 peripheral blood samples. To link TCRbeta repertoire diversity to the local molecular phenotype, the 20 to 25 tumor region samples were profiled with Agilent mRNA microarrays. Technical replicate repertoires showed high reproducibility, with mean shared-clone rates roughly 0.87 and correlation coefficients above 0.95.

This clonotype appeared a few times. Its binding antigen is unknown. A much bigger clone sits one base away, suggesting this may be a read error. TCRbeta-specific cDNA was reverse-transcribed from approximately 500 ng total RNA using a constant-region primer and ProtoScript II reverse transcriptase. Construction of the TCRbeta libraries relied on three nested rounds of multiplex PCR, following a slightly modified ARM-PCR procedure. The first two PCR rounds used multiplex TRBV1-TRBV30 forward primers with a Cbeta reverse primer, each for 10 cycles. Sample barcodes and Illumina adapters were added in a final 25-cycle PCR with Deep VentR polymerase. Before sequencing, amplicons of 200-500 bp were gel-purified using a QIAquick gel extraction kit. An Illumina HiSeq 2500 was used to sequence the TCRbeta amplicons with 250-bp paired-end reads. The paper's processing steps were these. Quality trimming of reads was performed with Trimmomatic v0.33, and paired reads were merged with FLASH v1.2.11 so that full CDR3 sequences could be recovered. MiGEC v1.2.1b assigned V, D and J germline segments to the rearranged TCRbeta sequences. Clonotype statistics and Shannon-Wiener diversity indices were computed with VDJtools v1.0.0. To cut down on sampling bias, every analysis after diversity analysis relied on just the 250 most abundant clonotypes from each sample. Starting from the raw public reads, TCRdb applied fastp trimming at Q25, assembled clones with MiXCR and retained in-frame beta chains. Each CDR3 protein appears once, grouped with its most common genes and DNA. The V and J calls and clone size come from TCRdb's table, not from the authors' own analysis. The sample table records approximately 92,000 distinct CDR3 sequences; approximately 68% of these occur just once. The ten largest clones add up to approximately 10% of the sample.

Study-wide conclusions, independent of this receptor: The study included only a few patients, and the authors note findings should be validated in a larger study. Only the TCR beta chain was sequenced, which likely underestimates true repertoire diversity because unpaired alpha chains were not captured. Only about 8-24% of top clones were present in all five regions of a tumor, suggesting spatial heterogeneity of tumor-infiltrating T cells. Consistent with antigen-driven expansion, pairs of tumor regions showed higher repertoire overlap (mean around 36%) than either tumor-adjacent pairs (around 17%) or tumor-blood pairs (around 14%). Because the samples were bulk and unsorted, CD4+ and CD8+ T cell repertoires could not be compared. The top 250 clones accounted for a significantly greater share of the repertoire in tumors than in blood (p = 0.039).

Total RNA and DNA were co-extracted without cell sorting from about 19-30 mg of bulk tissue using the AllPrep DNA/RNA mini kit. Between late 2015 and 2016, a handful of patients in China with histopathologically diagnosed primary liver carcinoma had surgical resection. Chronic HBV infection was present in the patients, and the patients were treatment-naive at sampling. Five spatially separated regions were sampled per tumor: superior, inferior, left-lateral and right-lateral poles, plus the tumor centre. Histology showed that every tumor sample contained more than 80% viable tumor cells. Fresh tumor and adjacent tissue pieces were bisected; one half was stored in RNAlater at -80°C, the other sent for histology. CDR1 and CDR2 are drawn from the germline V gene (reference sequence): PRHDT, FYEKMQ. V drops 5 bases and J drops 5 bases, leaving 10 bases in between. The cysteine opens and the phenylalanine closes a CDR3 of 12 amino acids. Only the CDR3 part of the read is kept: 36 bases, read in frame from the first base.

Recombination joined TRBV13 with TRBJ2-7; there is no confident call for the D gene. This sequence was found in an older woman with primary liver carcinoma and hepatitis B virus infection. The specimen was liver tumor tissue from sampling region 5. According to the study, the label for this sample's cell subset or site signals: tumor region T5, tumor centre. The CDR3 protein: CASSPHGDEQYF. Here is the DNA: TGTGCCAGCAGCCCTCATGGGGACGAGCAGTACTTC.